This T cell receptor (beta chain) was recovered during a study of blood T cell repertoires in COVID-19. Assay used: immunoSEQ multiplex PCR; TCRdb lists only in-frame clones, some missing. The sample lists 150,000 to 200,000 clones; around 87% were seen once. The CDR3 runs to 17 residues. V was pared by 7 bases and J by 0 bases, with 19 bases between. CDR1 is SGHTS and CDR2 is YDEGEE in the germline V gene. Sequenced input: peripheral blood. The clonotype originates from an elderly woman in a cohort sampled during active or convalescent COVID-19. The chain carries TRBV5-8 and TRBJ1-4, with D unresolved. The CDR3 DNA is TGTGCCAGCCTTCCGTTTTATGGCCACGCAACTAATGAAAAACTGTTTTTT. This translates into CASLPFYGHATNEKLFF.